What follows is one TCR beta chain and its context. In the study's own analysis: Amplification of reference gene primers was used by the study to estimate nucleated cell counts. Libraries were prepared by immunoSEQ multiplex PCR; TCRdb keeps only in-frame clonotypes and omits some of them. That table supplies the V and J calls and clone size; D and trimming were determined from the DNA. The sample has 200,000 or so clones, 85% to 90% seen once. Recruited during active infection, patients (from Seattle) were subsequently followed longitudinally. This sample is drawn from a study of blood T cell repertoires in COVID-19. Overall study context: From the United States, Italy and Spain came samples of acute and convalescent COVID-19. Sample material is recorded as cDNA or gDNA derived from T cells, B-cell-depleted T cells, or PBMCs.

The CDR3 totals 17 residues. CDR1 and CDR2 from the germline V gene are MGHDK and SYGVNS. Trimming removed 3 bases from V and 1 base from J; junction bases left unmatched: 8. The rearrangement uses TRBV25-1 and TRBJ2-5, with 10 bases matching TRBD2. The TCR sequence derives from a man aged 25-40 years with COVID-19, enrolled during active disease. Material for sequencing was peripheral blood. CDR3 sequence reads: CASSDRGLAATQETQYF. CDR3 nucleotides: TGTGCCAGCAGTGACCGTGGACTAGCGGCCACCCAAGAGACCCAGTACTTC. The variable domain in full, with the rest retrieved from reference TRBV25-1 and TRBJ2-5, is EADIYQTPRYLVIGTGKKITLECSQTMGHDKMYWYQQDPGMELHLIHYSYGVNSTEKGDLSSESTVSRIRTEHFPLTLESARPSHTSQYLCASSDRGLAATQETQYFGPGTRLLVL.